This TCR beta chain was obtained from a study of blood T cell repertoires in COVID-19. Study details: Whether acute or convalescent, the COVID-19 samples came from the United States, Italy and Spain. Nucleic acid was either cDNA or gDNA, and it came from T cells, B-cell-depleted T cells, or PBMCs.

As originally analysed: It was from reference gene primer amplification that nucleated cell counts were estimated. Profiling relied on immunoSEQ multiplex PCR, and the TCRdb table lists in-frame clones only, not all of them. V, J and clone size are those of that table, while D and trimming were read from the DNA. The sample has some 300,000 clones; more than 70% are singletons. V dropped 0 bases and J dropped 8 bases, with 6 bases sitting between them. The CDR3 totals 12 residues. CDR1 is KGHDR, CDR2 SFDVKD, per germline. This receptor was obtained from a woman in her 30s who had recovered from COVID-19. Input material: peripheral blood. V usage is TRBV24-1 and J usage is TRBJ2-5; no reliable D call. CDR3 sequence reads: CATSDLGPTQYF. CDR3 coding DNA: TGTGCCACCAGTGATTTGGGGCCTACCCAGTACTTC.